The source of this T cell receptor beta chain is a study of blood T cells in healthy people across ages. Overall study findings and caveats: The fall in TCR beta diversity per million T cells was roughly linear with age.

A second roughly 6 to 12 cycle PCR used barcoded and J-beta primers. Tagging of each cDNA molecule was performed by a template-switch adaptor with 12 random nucleotides. A single record per CDR3 protein comes from TCRdb applying MiXCR to the 5' RACE reads. The table records hundreds of thousands of distinct CDR3 sequences, 58% of them present only once. Of note for this clonotype: Its antigen is not identified.

For every donor, a draw yielded about 10 milliliters of peripheral blood. The CDR3 totals 11 residues. V lost 2 bases, J lost 13 bases, and 9 bases lay in between. This receptor was obtained from a man between 60 and 75 years old in good health. Sequencing was carried out using blood. This chain uses TRBV12-3 or TRBV12-4 with TRBJ2-1; D call uncertain. As DNA, the CDR3 is TGTGCCAGCAGTTTAATCACCAACCAGTTCTTC. Its translation is CASSLITNQFF.